This passage covers 29 T cell receptor beta chains from one sample sequenced in a study of early T cells in non-severe SARS-CoV-2 infection (dated by TCRdb to 2020 to 2022). The library came from 5' RACE. Sequencing took place on a NextSeq 500. The public reads were reprocessed in TCRdb via fastp at Q25 and MiXCR, keeping in-frame beta chains. Each CDR3 protein appears once, grouped with its most common genes and DNA. For this sample there are 75,000 to 100,000 distinct CDR3 sequences; roughly 15% appear just once. Together, the top ten hold roughly 1.3% of the sample. Sequencing was performed on whole blood. The receptors derive from an adult who was a healthcare worker with PCR-confirmed SARS-CoV-2 infection or an uninfected control (not recorded which).

The chain uses TRBV28 and TRBJ1-1; D gene uncertain. Germline assignment: CDR1 MDHEN and CDR2 SYDVKM. Deletions cut 7 bases from V and 1 base from J, with 7 bases between. This CDR3 has 12 residues. The CDR3 protein is CASTIGNTEAFF. CDR3 sequence (DNA): TGTGCCAGCACCATAGGGAACACTGAAGCTTTCTTT.

This clonotype has only a few counts. The V and J genes are TRBV6-5 and TRBJ1-2, with 7 bases matching TRBD1. This CDR3 contains 14 residues. Germline CDR1 reads MNHEY; CDR2 reads SVGAGI. Losses at the gene ends were 8 bases for V and 4 bases for J; bases not matched to a gene: 10. CDR3 bases: TGTGCCAGCTCGAGGGACAGAACATTCTATGGCTACACCTTC. Translating it yields CASSRDRTFYGYTF.

Only a few counts were recorded for this clonotype. This chain joins TRBV5-1 and TRBJ2-1; D unclear. CDR1 and CDR2 (germline): SGHRS, YFSETQ. Trimming stripped 5 bases from V and 0 bases from J, with 15 bases between. The CDR3 contains 16 residues. The chain's CDR3 is CASSLIPGSSYNEQFF. The CDR3 region has the DNA TGCGCCAGCAGTTTAATACCGGGTTCCTCCTACAATGAGCAGTTCTTC. Full variable domain (remainder filled in from reference TRBV5-1 and TRBJ2-1): KAGVTQTPRYLIKTRGQQVTLSCSPISGHRSVSWYQQTPGQGLQFLFEYFSETQRNKGNFPGRFSGRQFSNSRSEMNVSTLELGDSALYLCASSLIPGSSYNEQFFGPGTRLTVL.

This clonotype was picked up many times. The rearrangement uses TRBV9 and TRBJ2-5; possible D gene TRBD2, 6 bases. The V and J ends lost 0 bases and 7 bases respectively, with 13 bases between them. The germline gives CDR1 SGDLS, CDR2 YYNGEE. The CDR3 has 14 residues. CDR3 coding DNA: TGTGCCAGCAGCGTAGGAGGCCCCGGGGGGACCCAGTACTTC. This sequence encodes CASSVGGPGGTQYF. The full variable domain, with the rest looked up from reference TRBV9 and TRBJ2-5, is DSGVTQTPKHLITATGQRVTLRCSPRSGDLSVYWYQQSLDQGLQFLIQYYNGEERAKGNILERFSAQQFPDLHSELNLSSLELGDSALYFCASSVGGPGGTQYFGPGTRLLVL.

The chain recombines TRBV19 with TRBJ1-2, with a tentative D call TRBD1 (6 bases). The germline V gene encodes CDR1 LNHDA and CDR2 SQIVND (reference sequence). The CDR3 contains 15 residues. V lost 0 bases to trimming and J lost 6 bases, with 14 bases between them. CDR3 amino acids: CASSIEDRPAHGYTF. CDR3 sequence (DNA): TGTGCCAGTAGTATAGAGGACAGACCAGCTCATGGCTACACCTTC. Combining the CDR3 with reference TRBV19 and TRBJ1-2 gives the whole variable domain DGGITQSPKYLFRKEGQNVTLSCEQNLNHDAMYWYRQDPGQGLRLIYYSQIVNDFQKGDIAEGYSVSREKKESFPLTVTSAQKNPTAFYLCASSIEDRPAHGYTFGSGTRLTVV.

The V call is TRBV12-3 or TRBV12-4, the J call TRBJ1-1; 7 bases are a match to TRBD1. The CDR3 sequence is 13 residues long. With V trimmed by 5 bases and J by 7 bases, 7 bases remained unmatched. The CDR3 reads CASSLGTAYEAFF. Here the CDR3 DNA reads TGTGCCAGCAGTCTGGGGACAGCCTATGAAGCTTTCTTT.

This clonotype was detected a few times. The V gene is TRBV6-6, the J gene TRBJ2-3; D remains unclear. From germline, CDR1 is MNHNY and CDR2 SVGAGI (reference sequence). The ends were cut back, 0 bases at V and 6 bases at J, with 13 bases in the middle. CDR3 length: 15 amino acids. CDR3: CASSYSRQSSDTQYF. CDR3 in DNA: TGTGCCAGCAGTTACTCGCGGCAGTCCAGCGATACGCAGTATTTT.

The chain has TRBV10-1 and TRBJ2-1; 13 nucleotides match TRBD2. V was pared by 2 bases and J by 4 bases, with 5 bases of the junction left unmatched. Germline CDR1 is WNHNN and CDR2 is SYGVQD (reference sequence). The CDR3 has 17 residues. CDR3 sequence (DNA): TGCGCCAGCAGTGAGGGACTAGCGGGGGTTCGGTACAATGAGCAGTTCTTC. Protein: CASSEGLAGVRYNEQFF.

This clonotype has at least ten counts. The J gene is TRBJ2-1, the V gene TRBV7-2; D may be TRBD2 (6 bases). This CDR3 is built from 13 residues. In germline, CDR1 is SGHTA, CDR2 FQGNSA. Between the trimmed V and J ends, which lost 4 bases and 7 bases, there was a span of 11 bases. The CDR3 sequence: CASSSRSGNEQFF. In nucleotides, the CDR3 is TGTGCCAGCAGCTCCCGGAGCGGGAATGAGCAGTTCTTC.

There are many counts of this clonotype. The chain combines TRBV10-2 with TRBJ1-2; no clear D. Between the trimmed V and J ends, which lost 1 base and 6 bases, there was a span of 12 bases. CDR1 and CDR2 from the germline V gene are WSHSY and SAAADI. The CDR3 length is 14 residues. CDR3 loop: CASSEFKLRDGYTF. As DNA, the CDR3 is TGCGCCAGCAGTGAGTTTAAGCTCCGGGATGGCTACACCTTC.

The chain employs TRBV12-3 or TRBV12-4 and TRBJ2-7; 9 bases are a match to TRBD1. The length of the CDR3 is 14 residues. V dropped 5 bases and J dropped 7; count of bases not matched to a gene: 9. The CDR3 DNA reads as TGTGCCAGCAGTACCGGGACAGGGAAGAATGAGCAGTACTTC. Amino acid sequence: CASSTGTGKNEQYF.

This clonotype was picked up a small number of times. The rearrangement joins TRBV7-2 to TRBJ2-3, with TRBD2 matching over 8 bases. Germline CDR1 reads SGHTA; CDR2 reads FQGNSA. CDR3 length: 15 amino acids. The V and J ends lost 6 bases and 5 bases, in that order; junction bases with no gene match: 10. The CDR3: CASRFSGAPGDTQYF. Here the CDR3 DNA reads TGTGCCAGCAGGTTTAGCGGGGCCCCGGGAGATACGCAGTATTTT.

The chain uses TRBV7-9 and TRBJ2-5; D call uncertain. V shed 0 bases and J shed 4 bases, with 9 bases lying between them. The CDR3 totals 14 residues. Germline values: CDR1 SEHNR, CDR2 FQNEAQ (reference sequence). DNA of the CDR3: TGTGCCAGCAGCTTAGCGCGTCCCTCAGAGACCCAGTACTTC. Translating gives CASSLARPSETQYF.

A word on this clonotype: One junction end does not reproduce the germline sequence, and a read error may be involved. The chain links TRBV5-5 to TRBJ1-2; 9 positions match TRBD1. Germline assignment: CDR1 SGHKS and CDR2 YYEKEE (reference sequence). This CDR3 comprises 14 residues. CDR3 in DNA: TGTGCCGGCAGTTCGGGACAGGGAAACTATGGCTACACCTTC. Its protein product is CAGSSGQGNYGYTF. Supplemented by reference TRBV5-5 and TRBJ1-2, the full variable domain reads DAGVTQSPTHLIKTRGQQVTLRCSPISGHKSVSWYQQVLGQGPQFIFQYYEKEERGRGNFPDRFSARQFPNYSSELNVNALLLGDSALYLCAGSSGQGNYGYTFGSGTRLTVV.

The chain uses TRBV6-2 or TRBV6-3 and TRBJ1-1, with a possible D match to TRBD1 (6 bases). The CDR3 is made up of 15 amino acids. V lost 0 bases and J 4 bases, leaving 12 bases between the germline ends. Germline assignment: CDR1 MNHEY and CDR2 SVGEGT. CDR3 sequence (DNA): TGTGCCAGCAGTTACTCTGGCAGGGGTGGCACTGAAGCTTTCTTT. As protein: CASSYSGRGGTEAFF.

This rearrangement joins TRBV2 to TRBJ1-1, with a possible D match to TRBD1 (6 bases). CDR1 and CDR2 from the germline V gene are SNHLY and FYNNEI. With 7 bases removed from V and 1 base from J, the gap between germline ends came to 10 bases. This CDR3 spans 13 amino acids. CDR3: CASKHRANTEAFF. CDR3 bases: TGTGCCAGCAAACACAGGGCGAACACTGAAGCTTTCTTT.

This clonotype was found a few times. V and J are TRBV12-3 or TRBV12-4 and TRBJ2-7; D gene ambiguous. V lost 6 bases, J lost 2 bases, and 8 bases lay in between. This CDR3 has 12 residues. This CDR3 reads CASSLVTYEQYF. The CDR3 DNA is TGTGCCAGCAGCCTTGTAACCTACGAGCAGTACTTC.

This clonotype was observed a handful of times. This rearrangement joins TRBV4-3 to TRBJ2-5; 9 positions agree with TRBD2. Trimming removed 0 bases from V and 4 bases from J; junction bases left unmatched: 9. The CDR3 totals 17 residues. Germline V gives CDR1 LGHNA, CDR2 YSLEER. CDR3 region: CASSQDRAGGPGETQYF. CDR3 bases: TGCGCCAGCAGCCAAGATAGGGCGGGAGGGCCAGGAGAGACCCAGTACTTC.

The V gene is TRBV28, the J gene TRBJ1-1; D may be TRBD1 (6 bases). Germline CDR1 is MDHEN and CDR2 is SYDVKM. The CDR3 covers 15 residues. The ends were cut back, 6 bases at V and 1 base at J, with 15 bases in the middle. In nucleotides, the CDR3 is TGTGCCAGCAGCCCGGGGGGGCTATCGAACACTGAAGCTTTCTTT. It specifies CASSPGGLSNTEAFF.

This clonotype was detected a few times. The chain is built from TRBV24-1 and TRBJ1-2; possibly TRBD1 for D (6 bases). CDR3 length: 13 amino acids. The germline V and J ends were trimmed by 4 bases and 4 bases, with 9 bases remaining between them. The V gene's germline CDR1 is KGHDR and CDR2 SFDVKD. For the CDR3, the DNA is TGTGCCACCAGTGACACAGGGATCTATGGCTACACCTTC. Translation gives CATSDTGIYGYTF.

This clonotype was found a few times. The CDR3 bases are TGTGCCAGCAGCTTAGTCGGCAGCTTGAACACTGAAGCTTTCTTT. Its protein is CASSLVGSLNTEAFF. V is TRBV7-9 and J is TRBJ1-1; no firm D call. The CDR3 runs to 15 residues. CDR1 SEHNR and CDR2 FQNEAQ come from the germline V gene (reference sequence). The ends were cut back, 1 base at V and 0 bases at J, with 9 bases in the middle.

This clonotype was detected a few times. V usage is TRBV18 and J usage is TRBJ2-3, with 8 bases lining up with TRBD1. Germline CDR1 is KGHSH and CDR2 is LQKENI. The CDR3 runs to 16 residues. V lost 5 bases and J lost 3; bases outside the gene matches: 10. The CDR3 loop reads CASSEDRDRTTDTQYF. CDR3 nucleotides: TGTGCCAGCTCAGAAGACCGGGACAGGACTACAGATACGCAGTATTTT.

The chain couples TRBV12-3 or TRBV12-4 to TRBJ2-6; 7 bases are shared with TRBD1. The CDR3 has 18 amino acids. Unmatched junction bases numbered 11, after V lost 6 bases and J lost 0 bases. The CDR3 loop is CASRQTGTAASGANVLTF. Written as DNA, the CDR3 is TGTGCCAGCAGGCAGACCGGGACAGCTGCCTCTGGGGCCAACGTCCTGACTTTC.

The rearrangement uses TRBV12-3 or TRBV12-4 and TRBJ2-3; maybe TRBD1 (5 bases). The V gene lost 7 bases and the J gene lost 4 bases, with 15 bases spanning the gap. The CDR3 has 14 residues. In nucleotides, the CDR3 is TGTGCCAGCACCTCAGGGCCGGGTGCAGATACGCAGTATTTT. Encoded protein: CASTSGPGADTQYF.

This clonotype was picked up a small number of times. The CDR3 sequence: CASSYSFGGSNQPQHF. CDR3 sequence (DNA): TGTGCCAGCAGTTACTCTTTCGGGGGCAGCAATCAGCCCCAGCATTTT. The chain combines TRBV6-6 with TRBJ1-5, with a weak D call TRBD1 (6 bases). Per germline, CDR1 MNHNY and CDR2 SVGAGI (reference sequence). The CDR3 is 16 residues long. Trimming removed 0 bases at V and 1 base at J, with 10 bases between.

In this sample, this clonotype turned up a few times. V gene TRBV10-3 combines with J gene TRBJ1-2, with 9 bases that match TRBD1. Per germline, CDR1 ENHRY and CDR2 SYGVKD. The CDR3 runs 14 residues. J lost 4 bases, V lost 6 bases, and 6 bases had no gene match. The CDR3 protein is CAISWDREGYGYTF. The CDR3 DNA follows: TGTGCCATCAGCTGGGACAGGGAGGGCTATGGCTACACCTTC.

This clonotype came up a few times. The V and J genes are TRBV13 and TRBJ1-1; D gene ambiguous. The length of the CDR3 is 14 residues. Germline CDR1 reads PRHDT; CDR2 reads FYEKMQ (reference sequence). The ends were cut back, 3 bases at V and 3 bases at J, with 11 bases in the middle. The DNA of the CDR3 is TGTGCCAGCAGCTTCGGCCTTAGGGACACTGAAGCTTTCTTT. It specifies CASSFGLRDTEAFF. Based on the CDR3 plus reference TRBV13 and TRBJ1-1, the full variable domain is AAGVIQSPRHLIKEKRETATLKCYPIPRHDTVYWYQQGPGQDPQFLISFYEKMQSDKGSIPDRFSAQQFSDYHSELNMSSLELGDSALYFCASSFGLRDTEAFFGQGTRLTVV.

The rearrangement uses TRBV25-1 and TRBJ2-1; 7 nucleotides line up with TRBD2. The trim removed 1 base at V and 7 bases at J, leaving 4 bases unmatched. The CDR3 is made up of 14 amino acids. In germline, CDR1 is MGHDK, CDR2 SYGVNS. The CDR3 DNA is TGTGCCAGCAGTGAATGGTGGGGAGGGAATGAGCAGTTCTTC. It codes for CASSEWWGGNEQFF. The full variable domain, rest sourced from reference TRBV25-1 and TRBJ2-1, is EADIYQTPRYLVIGTGKKITLECSQTMGHDKMYWYQQDPGMELHLIHYSYGVNSTEKGDLSSESTVSRIRTEHFPLTLESARPSHTSQYLCASSEWWGGNEQFFGPGTRLTVL.

J is TRBJ2-3 and V is TRBV11-2; 11 bases are shared with TRBD2. The CDR3 sequence is 15 residues long. CDR1 SGHAT and CDR2 FQNNGV come from the germline V gene. The V and J ends lost 7 bases and 4 bases, in that order; junction bases with no gene match: 7. The CDR3 coding sequence is TGTGCCAGCATCATAGCGGGAGGGCCGGCAGATACGCAGTATTTT. Translating it yields CASIIAGGPADTQYF. Full variable domain (remainder filled in from reference TRBV11-2 and TRBJ2-3): EAGVAQSPRYKIIEKRQSVAFWCNPISGHATLYWYQQILGQGPKLLIQFQNNGVVDDSQLPKDRFSAERLKGVDSTLKIQPAKLEDSAVYLCASIIAGGPADTQYFGPGTRLTVL.